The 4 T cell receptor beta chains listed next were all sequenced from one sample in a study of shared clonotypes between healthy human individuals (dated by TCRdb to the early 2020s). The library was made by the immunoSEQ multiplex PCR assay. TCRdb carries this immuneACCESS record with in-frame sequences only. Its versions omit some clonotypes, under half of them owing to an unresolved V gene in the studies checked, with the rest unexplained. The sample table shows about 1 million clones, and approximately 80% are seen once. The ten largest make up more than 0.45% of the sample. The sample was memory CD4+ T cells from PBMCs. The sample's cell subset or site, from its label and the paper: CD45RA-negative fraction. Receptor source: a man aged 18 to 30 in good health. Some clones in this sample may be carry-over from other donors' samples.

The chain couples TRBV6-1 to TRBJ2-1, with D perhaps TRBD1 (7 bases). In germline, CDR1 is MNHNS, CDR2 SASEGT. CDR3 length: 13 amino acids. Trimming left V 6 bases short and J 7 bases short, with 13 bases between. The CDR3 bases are TGTGCCAGCAGCCTGACAGGGAGGAATGAGCAGTTCTTC. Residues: CASSLTGRNEQFF.

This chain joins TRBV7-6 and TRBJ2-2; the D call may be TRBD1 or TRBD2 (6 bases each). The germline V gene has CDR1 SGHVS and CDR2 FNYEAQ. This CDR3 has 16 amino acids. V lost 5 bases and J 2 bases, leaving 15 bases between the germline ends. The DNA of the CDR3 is TGTGCCAGCAGCATCGGGGGCCCGCTTAACACCGGGGAGCTGTTTTTT. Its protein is CASSIGGPLNTGELFF.

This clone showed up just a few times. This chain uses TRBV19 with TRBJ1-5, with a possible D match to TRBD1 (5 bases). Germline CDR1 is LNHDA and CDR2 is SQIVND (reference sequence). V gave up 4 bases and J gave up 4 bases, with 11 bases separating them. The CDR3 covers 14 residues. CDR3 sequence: CASSTSTENQPQHF. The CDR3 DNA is TGTGCCAGTAGTACGTCGACAGAAAATCAGCCCCAGCATTTT. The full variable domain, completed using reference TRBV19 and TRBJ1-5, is DGGITQSPKYLFRKEGQNVTLSCEQNLNHDAMYWYRQDPGQGLRLIYYSQIVNDFQKGDIAEGYSVSREKKESFPLTVTSAQKNPTAFYLCASSTSTENQPQHFGDGTRLSIL.

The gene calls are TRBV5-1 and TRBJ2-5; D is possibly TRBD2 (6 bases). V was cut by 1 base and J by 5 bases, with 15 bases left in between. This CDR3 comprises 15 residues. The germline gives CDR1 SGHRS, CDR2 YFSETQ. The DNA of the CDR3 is TGCGCCAGCAGCTTGAACGGGGCGGGGACGGAGACCCAGTACTTC. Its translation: CASSLNGAGTETQYF.